The 12 T cell receptor beta chains presented below share a single source sample, sequenced in a study of shared clonotypes between healthy human individuals. Repertoires were generated with immunoSEQ multiplex PCR, while TCRdb's copy carries only in-frame clones and drops some. The repertoire has 550,000 to 800,000 clones, 90% of them found once; the top ten carry about a third. The sequenced sample consisted of memory CD8+ T cells from PBMCs. As for subset: CD45RO+ cells pooled with CCR7-negative TemRA cells. These receptors were collected from a man aged 18 to 29 in good health. Some clones in this sample may be carry-over from other donors' samples.

The genes are TRBV19 and TRBJ1-1; 9 positions agree with TRBD1. Germline V CDR1 and CDR2: LNHDA, SQIVND (reference sequence). V trimming: 5 bases; J trimming: 0 bases; junction bases outside the gene matches: 4. This CDR3 comprises 15 residues. This CDR3 is CASSLGTGLNTEAFF. The CDR3 bases are TGTGCCAGTAGTCTTGGGACAGGGTTGAACACTGAAGCTTTCTTT.

The chain employs TRBV4-1 and TRBJ2-3; 7 bases are a match to TRBD1. This CDR3 is 16 amino acids long. Germline CDR1 MGHRA, CDR2 YSYEKL. The V and J ends lost 1 base and 1 base, in that order; junction bases with no gene match: 5. CDR3 bases: TGCGCCAGCAGCCAAGTCGACAGGGACCGCACAGATACGCAGTATTTT. Its protein is CASSQVDRDRTDTQYF.

V gene TRBV28 combines with J gene TRBJ1-2; 9 positions agree with TRBD1. The germline gives CDR1 MDHEN, CDR2 SYDVKM. After removal of 3 bases from V and 6 bases from J, the junction contained 14 bases not matched to a gene. The CDR3 runs 17 residues. DNA of the CDR3: TGTGCCAGCAGTTTCGCCAGCCCCACAGGGGGCAGGGATGGCTACACCTTC. Protein: CASSFASPTGGRDGYTF.

The chain combines TRBV27 with TRBJ2-1; the D gene is possibly TRBD2 (6 bases). Germline loops: CDR1 MNHEY, CDR2 SMNVEV (reference sequence). The CDR3 totals 15 residues. V lost 2 bases, J lost 4 bases, and 12 bases lay in between. The CDR3 coding sequence is TGTGCCAGCAGTTTACTAGGACTAAATTACAATGAGCAGTTCTTC. It encodes CASSLLGLNYNEQFF.

The chain joins TRBV6-5 to TRBJ1-1; weak D call: TRBD1 (6 bases). V was pared by 6 bases and J by 1 base, with 12 bases between. This CDR3 contains 14 residues. Germline V gene lookup returns CDR1 MNHEY and CDR2 SVGAGI. The CDR3 DNA sequence: TGTGCCAGCAGCCCGGGACACTCGAACACTGAAGCTTTCTTT. Translating gives CASSPGHSNTEAFF.

The chain employs TRBV29-1 and TRBJ1-1, with D hard to call. The CDR3 is made up of 14 amino acids. Per germline, CDR1 SQVTM and CDR2 ANQGSEA. V was pared by 6 bases and J by 0 bases, with 14 bases between. The CDR3 protein is CSVLTEGLNTEAFF. CDR3 bases: TGCAGCGTACTAACTGAGGGCCTGAACACTGAAGCTTTCTTT.

The chain couples TRBV11-2 to TRBJ2-1, with TRBD2 matching 10 bases. The V and J ends lost 2 bases and 8 bases, in that order; junction bases with no gene match: 18. The CDR3 is 19 residues long. CDR1 is SGHAT and CDR2 is FQNNGV in the germline V gene. The CDR3 coding sequence is TGTGCCAGCAGCTTAAGGGGAGCGGGAGGGCCGGGACTATACGATGAGCAGTTCTTC. It yields the protein CASSLRGAGGPGLYDEQFF.

The chain couples TRBV9 to TRBJ2-2, with no clear D. The germline V gene encodes CDR1 SGDLS and CDR2 YYNGEE. The CDR3 has 14 residues. V shed 4 bases and J shed 5 bases, with 12 bases lying between them. The CDR3 DNA sequence: TGTGCCAGCAGCCCTAGTAGAGGAACCGGGGAGCTGTTTTTT. Amino acid sequence: CASSPSRGTGELFF.

The chain uses TRBV9 and TRBJ1-1, with a tentative D call TRBD1 (5 bases). Germline V gene lookup returns CDR1 SGDLS and CDR2 YYNGEE. V lost 7 bases and J lost 7, with 14 bases in between. This CDR3 comprises 12 residues. The CDR3, as DNA: TGTGCCAGCGACGGGGGGTCCTTTGAAGCTTTCTTT. It is translated as CASDGGSFEAFF.

The chain employs TRBV13 and TRBJ2-1; maybe TRBD2 (6 bases). The CDR3 loop spans 19 amino acids. Germline CDR1 reads PRHDT; CDR2 reads FYEKMQ (reference sequence). The V gene lost 5 bases and the J gene lost 0 bases, with 23 bases spanning the gap. For the CDR3, the DNA is TGTGCCAGCAGCCCAAAGGGTGGAGGCGGGGCCAGCTCCTACAATGAGCAGTTCTTC. This encodes CASSPKGGGGASSYNEQFF.

The chain couples TRBV30 to TRBJ2-7; possible D gene TRBD2, 6 bases. The length of the CDR3 is 14 residues. Trimming pared 5 bases from V and 3 bases from J, leaving 17 bases between. Germline V gene sequence: CDR1 GTSNPN, CDR2 SVGIG (reference sequence). DNA of the CDR3: TGTGCCTGGGAGTACGGGGGTTCAGGCTACGAGCAGTACTTC. It is translated as CAWEYGGSGYEQYF.

The chain carries TRBV6-5 and TRBJ1-2, with D uncertain. The CDR3 runs 15 residues. Germline V CDR1 and CDR2: MNHEY, SVGAGI. V dropped 6 bases and J dropped 4 bases, with 18 bases sitting between them. The CDR3 loop reads CASRKTPTDIYGYTF. In nucleotides, the CDR3 is TGTGCCAGCAGAAAGACACCAACCGACATCTATGGCTACACCTTC.